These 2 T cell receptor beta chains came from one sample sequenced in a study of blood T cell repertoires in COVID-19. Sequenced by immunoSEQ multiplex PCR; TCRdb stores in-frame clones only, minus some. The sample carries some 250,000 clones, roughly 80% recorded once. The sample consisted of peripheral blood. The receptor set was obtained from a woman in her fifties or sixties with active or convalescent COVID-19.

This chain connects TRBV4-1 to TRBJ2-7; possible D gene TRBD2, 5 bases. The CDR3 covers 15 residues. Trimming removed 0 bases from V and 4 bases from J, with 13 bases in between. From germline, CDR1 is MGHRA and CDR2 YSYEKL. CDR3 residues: CASSQDSGPGYEQYF. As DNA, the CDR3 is TGCGCCAGCAGCCAAGATTCCGGCCCGGGGTACGAGCAGTACTTC.

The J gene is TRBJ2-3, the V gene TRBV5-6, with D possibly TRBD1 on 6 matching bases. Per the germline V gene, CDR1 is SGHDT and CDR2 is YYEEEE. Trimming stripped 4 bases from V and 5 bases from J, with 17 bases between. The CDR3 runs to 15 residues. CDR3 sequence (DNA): TGTGCCAGCAGCCCTTCCCCTACAGGGATAGATACGCAGTATTTT. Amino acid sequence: CASSPSPTGIDTQYF. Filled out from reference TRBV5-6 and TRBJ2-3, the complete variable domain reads DAGVTQSPTHLIKTRGQQVTLRCSPKSGHDTVSWYQQALGQGPQFIFQYYEEEERQRGNFPDRFSGHQFPNYSSELNVNALLLGDSALYLCASSPSPTGIDTQYFGPGTRLTVL.